The 5 T cell receptor beta chains listed next were all sequenced from one sample in a study of T cells in Graves' hyperthyroidism and ophthalmopathy. Authors of the study amplified TCR beta CDR3 regions from RNA transcripts. The TCR CDR3 first-round RT-PCR relied on the HTBI primer set. Via MiXCR, TCRdb re-called the multiplex PCR reads, giving one row per CDR3 protein. The sample includes around 520,000 distinct CDR3 sequences, roughly 15% of them seen just once. Input material: blood. The receptor source for this set is a woman in her 40s with Graves' hyperthyroidism.

This clonotype was found many times. The genes are TRBV28 and TRBJ2-1; 10 bases agree with TRBD2. The CDR3 spans 18 residues. Germline loops: CDR1 MDHEN, CDR2 SYDVKM. The V gene end was trimmed by 1 base and the J gene end by 0 bases; junction bases not matched to a gene: 6. The chain's CDR3 is CASSLFLASGSSYNEQFF. DNA of the CDR3: TGTGCCAGCAGTTTATTCTTGGCTAGCGGGAGCTCCTACAATGAGCAGTTCTTC.

There are many counts of this clonotype. The J gene is TRBJ1-1, the V gene TRBV12-3 or TRBV12-4, with TRBD1 matching 8 bases. The CDR3 runs to 14 residues. After removal of 2 bases from V and 4 bases from J, the junction contained 3 bases not matched to a gene. CDR3 sequence: CASSLRQGSTEAFF. CDR3 DNA: TGTGCCAGCAGTTTAAGACAGGGGAGCACTGAAGCTTTCTTT.

V gene TRBV7-9 combines with J gene TRBJ2-1; 11 bases align to TRBD2. Germline loops: CDR1 SEHNR, CDR2 FQNEAQ (reference sequence). V lost 2 bases, J lost 5 bases, and 8 bases stayed unmatched. This CDR3 region has 17 residues. CDR3 residues: CASSLITSGRIDNEQFF. CDR3 sequence (DNA): TGTGCCAGCAGCTTAATTACTAGCGGGAGAATCGACAATGAGCAGTTCTTC.

The rearrangement uses TRBV6-1 and TRBJ2-2, with a possible D match to TRBD2 (5 bases). The CDR3 has 14 residues. V was shortened by 4 bases and J by 4 bases, with 10 bases between the two germline ends. Germline V CDR1 and CDR2: MNHNS, SASEGT. In nucleotides, the CDR3 is TGTGCCAGCAGTGTGTTGAGGGTCACCGGGGAGCTGTTTTTT. Its protein is CASSVLRVTGELFF.

The table lists this clonotype with a few counts. The genes are TRBV5-1 and TRBJ2-2; D is undetermined. V lost 1 base, J lost 3 bases, and 10 bases lay in between. The CDR3 spans 15 residues. The germline gives CDR1 SGHRS, CDR2 YFSETQ. DNA of the CDR3: TGCGCCAGCAGCTTGAAATCGGCCGACACCGGGGAGCTGTTTTTT. Translating it yields CASSLKSADTGELFF.